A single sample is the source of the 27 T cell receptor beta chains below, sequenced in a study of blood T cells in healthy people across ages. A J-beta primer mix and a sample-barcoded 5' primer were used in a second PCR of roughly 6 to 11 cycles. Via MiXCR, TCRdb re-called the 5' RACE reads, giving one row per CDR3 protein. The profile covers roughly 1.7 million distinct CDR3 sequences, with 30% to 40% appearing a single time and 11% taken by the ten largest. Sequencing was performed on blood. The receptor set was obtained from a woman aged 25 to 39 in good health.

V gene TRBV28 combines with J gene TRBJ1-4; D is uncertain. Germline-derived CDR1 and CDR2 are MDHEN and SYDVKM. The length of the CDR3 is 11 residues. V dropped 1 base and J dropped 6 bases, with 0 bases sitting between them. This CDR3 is CASSLYEKLFF. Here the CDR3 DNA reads TGTGCCAGCAGTTTATATGAAAAACTGTTTTTT.

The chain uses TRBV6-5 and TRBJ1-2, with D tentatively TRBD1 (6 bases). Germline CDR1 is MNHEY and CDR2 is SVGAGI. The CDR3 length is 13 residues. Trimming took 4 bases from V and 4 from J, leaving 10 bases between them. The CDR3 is CASSSGHLYGYTF. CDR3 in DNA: TGTGCCAGCAGTTCGGGACACCTCTATGGCTACACCTTC.

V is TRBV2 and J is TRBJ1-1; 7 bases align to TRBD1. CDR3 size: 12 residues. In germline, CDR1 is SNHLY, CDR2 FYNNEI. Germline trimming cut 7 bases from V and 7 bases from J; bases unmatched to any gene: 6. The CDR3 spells CASTGRGIEAFF. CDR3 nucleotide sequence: TGTGCCAGCACGGGCAGGGGGATTGAAGCTTTCTTT.

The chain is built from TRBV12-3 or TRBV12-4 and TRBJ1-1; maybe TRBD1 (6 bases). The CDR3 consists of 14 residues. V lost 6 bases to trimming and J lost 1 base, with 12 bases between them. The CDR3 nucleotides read TGTGCCAGCAGATTTACAGGGTCGAACACTGAAGCTTTCTTT. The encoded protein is CASRFTGSNTEAFF.

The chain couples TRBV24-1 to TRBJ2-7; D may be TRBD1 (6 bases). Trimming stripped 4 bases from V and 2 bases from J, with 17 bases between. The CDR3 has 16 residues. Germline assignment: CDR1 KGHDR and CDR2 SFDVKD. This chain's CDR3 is CATSDSSGSGAYEQYF. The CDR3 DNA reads TGTGCCACCAGTGACTCTAGTGGTTCAGGGGCCTACGAGCAGTACTTC.

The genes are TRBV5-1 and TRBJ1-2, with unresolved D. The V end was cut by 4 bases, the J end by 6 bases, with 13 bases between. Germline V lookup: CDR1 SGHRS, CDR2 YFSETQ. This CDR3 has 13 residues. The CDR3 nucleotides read TGCGCCAGCAGCGTGGGAGATGGCCATGGCTACACCTTC. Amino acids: CASSVGDGHGYTF.

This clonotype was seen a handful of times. The CDR3 loop is CASSYTGSDEQYF. As DNA, the CDR3 is TGTGCCAGCAGCTATACAGGGAGCGACGAGCAGTACTTC. The chain joins TRBV9 to TRBJ2-7, with a tentative D call TRBD1 (6 bases). This CDR3 comprises 13 residues. The V end was cut by 4 bases, the J end by 5 bases, with 13 bases between. From germline, CDR1 is SGDLS and CDR2 YYNGEE. Combining the CDR3 with reference TRBV9 and TRBJ2-7 gives the whole variable domain DSGVTQTPKHLITATGQRVTLRCSPRSGDLSVYWYQQSLDQGLQFLIQYYNGEERAKGNILERFSAQQFPDLHSELNLSSLELGDSALYFCASSYTGSDEQYFGPGTRLTVT.

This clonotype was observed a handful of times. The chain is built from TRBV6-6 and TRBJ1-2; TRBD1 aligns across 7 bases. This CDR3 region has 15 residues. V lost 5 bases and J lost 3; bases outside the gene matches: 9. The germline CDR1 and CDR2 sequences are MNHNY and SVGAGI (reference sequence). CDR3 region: CASSQPRDSYYGYTF. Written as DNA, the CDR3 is TGTGCCAGCAGTCAACCCAGGGACAGCTACTATGGCTACACCTTC.

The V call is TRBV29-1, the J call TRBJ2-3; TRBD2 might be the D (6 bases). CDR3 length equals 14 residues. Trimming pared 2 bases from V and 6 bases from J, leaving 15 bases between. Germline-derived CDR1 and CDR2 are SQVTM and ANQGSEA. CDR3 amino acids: CSVELVRGGDTQYF. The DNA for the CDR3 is TGCAGCGTTGAACTAGTCCGGGGAGGCGATACGCAGTATTTT.

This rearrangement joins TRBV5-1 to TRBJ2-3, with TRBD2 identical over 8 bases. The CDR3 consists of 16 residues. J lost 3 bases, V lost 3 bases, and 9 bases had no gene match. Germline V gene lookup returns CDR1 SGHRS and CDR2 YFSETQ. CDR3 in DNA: TGCGCCAGCAGCTACTTAGGTAGCGGGAAGACAGATACGCAGTATTTT. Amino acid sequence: CASSYLGSGKTDTQYF.

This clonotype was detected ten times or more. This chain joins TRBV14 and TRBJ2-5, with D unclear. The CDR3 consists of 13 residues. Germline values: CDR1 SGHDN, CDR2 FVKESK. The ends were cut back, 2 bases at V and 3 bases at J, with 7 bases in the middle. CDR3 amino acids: CASSQNQKETQYF. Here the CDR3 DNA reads TGTGCCAGCAGCCAAAACCAGAAAGAGACCCAGTACTTC.

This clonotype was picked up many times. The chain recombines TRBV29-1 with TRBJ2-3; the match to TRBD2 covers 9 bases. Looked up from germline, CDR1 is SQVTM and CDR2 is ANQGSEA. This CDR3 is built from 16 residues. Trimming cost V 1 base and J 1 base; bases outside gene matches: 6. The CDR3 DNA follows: TGCAGCGTTGAAGTAGCTAGCGGGGTACGCACAGATACGCAGTATTTT. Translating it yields CSVEVASGVRTDTQYF.

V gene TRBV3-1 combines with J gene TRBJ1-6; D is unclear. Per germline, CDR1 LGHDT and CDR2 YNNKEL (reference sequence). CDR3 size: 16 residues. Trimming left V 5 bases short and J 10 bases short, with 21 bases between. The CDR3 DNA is TGTGCCAGCAGCGAAGTCCCCTCACTGGCTGGGTCACCCCTCCACTTT. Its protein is CASSEVPSLAGSPLHF.

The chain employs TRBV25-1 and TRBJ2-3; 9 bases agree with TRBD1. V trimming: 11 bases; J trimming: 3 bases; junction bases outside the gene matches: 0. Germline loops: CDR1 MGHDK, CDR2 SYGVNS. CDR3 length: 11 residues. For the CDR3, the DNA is TGTGCCGGACAGGGGACAGATACGCAGTATTTT. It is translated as CAGQGTDTQYF.

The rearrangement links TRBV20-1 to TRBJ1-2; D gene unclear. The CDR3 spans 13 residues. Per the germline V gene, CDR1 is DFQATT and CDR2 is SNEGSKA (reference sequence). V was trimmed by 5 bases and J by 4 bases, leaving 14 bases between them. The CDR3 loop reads CSAPRDLIYGYTF. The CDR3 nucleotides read TGCAGTGCTCCACGAGACCTGATCTATGGCTACACCTTC.

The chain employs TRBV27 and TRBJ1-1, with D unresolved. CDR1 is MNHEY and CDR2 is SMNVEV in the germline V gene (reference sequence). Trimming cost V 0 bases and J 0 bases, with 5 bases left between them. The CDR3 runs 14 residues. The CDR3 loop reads CASSLSIMNTEAFF. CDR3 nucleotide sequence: TGTGCCAGCAGTTTATCGATAATGAACACTGAAGCTTTCTTT.

The chain's CDR3 is CASSNLGATGGIETQYF. In DNA form, the CDR3 reads TGTGCCAGCAGCAACCTAGGCGCAACTGGCGGGATAGAGACCCAGTACTTC. The chain joins TRBV12-3 or TRBV12-4 to TRBJ2-5, with D perhaps TRBD2 (6 bases). The CDR3 has 17 residues. V dropped 6 bases and J dropped 4 bases, with 24 bases sitting between them.

CDR3 in amino acids: CASSYSLAGAETQYF. CDR3 in DNA: TGTGCCAGCAGTTACTCGCTAGCGGGAGCAGAGACCCAGTACTTC. This sequence joins TRBV6-6 and TRBJ2-5, with 10 bases fitting TRBD2. From germline, CDR1 is MNHNY and CDR2 SVGAGI (reference sequence). The CDR3 extends over 15 amino acids. The junction had 2 bases not matched to a gene; V was cut back by 0 bases and J by 4 bases.

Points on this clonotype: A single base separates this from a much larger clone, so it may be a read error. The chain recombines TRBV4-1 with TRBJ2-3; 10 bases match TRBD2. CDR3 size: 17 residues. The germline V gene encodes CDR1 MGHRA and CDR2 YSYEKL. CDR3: CASSQEASGGPTDAQYF. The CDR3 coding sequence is TGCGCCAGCAGCCAAGAGGCTAGCGGGGGACCCACAGATGCGCAGTATTTT.

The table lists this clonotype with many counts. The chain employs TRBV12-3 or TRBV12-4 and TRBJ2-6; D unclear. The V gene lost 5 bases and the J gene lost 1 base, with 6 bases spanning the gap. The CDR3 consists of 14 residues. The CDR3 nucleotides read TGTGCCAGCAGTGACGGTTCTGGGGCCAACGTCCTGACTTTC. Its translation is CASSDGSGANVLTF.

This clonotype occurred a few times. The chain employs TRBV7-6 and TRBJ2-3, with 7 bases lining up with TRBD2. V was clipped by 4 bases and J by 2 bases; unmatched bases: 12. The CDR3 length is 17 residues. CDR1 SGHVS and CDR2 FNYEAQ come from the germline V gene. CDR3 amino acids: CASSSDHPTSLTDTQYF. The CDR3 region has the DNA TGTGCCAGCAGCTCCGACCACCCGACTAGCCTCACAGATACGCAGTATTTT.

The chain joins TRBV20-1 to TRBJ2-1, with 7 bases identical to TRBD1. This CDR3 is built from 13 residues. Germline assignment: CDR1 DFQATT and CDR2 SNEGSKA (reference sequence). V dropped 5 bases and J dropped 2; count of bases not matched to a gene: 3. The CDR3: CSASDRAYNEQFF. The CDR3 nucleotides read TGCAGTGCTTCAGACAGGGCCTACAATGAGCAGTTCTTC.

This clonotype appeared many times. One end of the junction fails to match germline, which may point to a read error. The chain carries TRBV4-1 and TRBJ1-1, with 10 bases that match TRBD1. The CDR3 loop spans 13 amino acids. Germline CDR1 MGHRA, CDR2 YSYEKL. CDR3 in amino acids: CASSQGQGTEAFF. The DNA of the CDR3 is TGTGCCAGCAGCCAGGGACAGGGGACTGAAGCTTTCTTT.

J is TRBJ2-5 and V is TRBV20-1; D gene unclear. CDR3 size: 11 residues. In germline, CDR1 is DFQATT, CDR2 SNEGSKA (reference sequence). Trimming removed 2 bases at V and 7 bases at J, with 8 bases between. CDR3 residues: CSARLVGTQYF. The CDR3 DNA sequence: TGCAGTGCTAGACTCGTAGGGACCCAGTACTTC.

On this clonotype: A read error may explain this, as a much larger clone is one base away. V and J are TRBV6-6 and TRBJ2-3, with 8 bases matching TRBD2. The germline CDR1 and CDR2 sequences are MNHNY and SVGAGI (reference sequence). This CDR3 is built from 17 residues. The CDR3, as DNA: TGTGCCGGCAGTTACTCACTAGCGGAGTCTCGCACAGATACGCAGTATTTT. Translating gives CAGSYSLAESRTDTQYF.

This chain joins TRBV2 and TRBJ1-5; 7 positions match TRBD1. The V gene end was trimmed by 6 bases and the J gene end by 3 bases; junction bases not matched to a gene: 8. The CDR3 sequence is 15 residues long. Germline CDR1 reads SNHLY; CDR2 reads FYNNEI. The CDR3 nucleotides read TGTGCCAGCAGGGAACGACAGGGAGTCAATCAGCCCCAGCATTTT. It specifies CASRERQGVNQPQHF.

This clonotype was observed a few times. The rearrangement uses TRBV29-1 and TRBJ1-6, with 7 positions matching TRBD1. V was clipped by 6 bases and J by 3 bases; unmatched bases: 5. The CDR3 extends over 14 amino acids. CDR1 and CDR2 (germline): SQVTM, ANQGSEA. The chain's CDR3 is CSVWTGVYNSPLHF. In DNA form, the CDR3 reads TGCAGCGTGTGGACAGGTGTCTATAATTCACCCCTCCACTTT. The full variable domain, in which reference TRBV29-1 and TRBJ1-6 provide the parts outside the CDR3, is SAVISQKPSRDICQRGTSLTIQCQVDSQVTMMFWYRQQPGQSLTLIATANQGSEATYESGFVIDKFPISRPNLTFSTLTVSNMSPEDSSIYLCSVWTGVYNSPLHFGNGTRLTVT.